The clone carrying this T cell receptor beta chain was counted ten times or more. Amplification of the TCR beta CDR3 regions used RNA transcripts (as template). RT-PCR in the first round used HTBI primers; a second-round multiplex PCR followed. TCRdb re-called the multiplex PCR reads with MiXCR, one entry per CDR3 protein. The repertoire holds around 400,000 distinct CDR3 sequences, with 15% to 20% as singletons. This record comes from a study of Graves' ophthalmopathy and Graves' hyperthyroidism. Per germline, CDR1 SGHRS and CDR2 YFSETQ. This CDR3 is built from 15 residues. The V gene lost 0 bases and the J gene lost 5 bases, with 14 bases spanning the gap.

The TCR comes from a young woman with Graves' ophthalmopathy. The sample consisted of peripheral blood. The rearrangement uses TRBV5-1 and TRBJ1-1, with D hard to call. The CDR3 loop reads CASSLASAAGTEAFF. As DNA, the CDR3 is TGCGCCAGCAGCTTGGCCTCGGCGGCGGGGACTGAAGCTTTCTTT.